The 18 T cell receptor beta chains given below trace back to one sample, sequenced in a study of control samples from healthy donors and cancer patients. The protocol was immunoSEQ multiplex PCR, while the TCRdb copy is restricted to in-frame clones and leaves out a portion. The sample contains 100,000 to 150,000 clones, roughly 90% of which appear only once. Sequencing was performed on blood. Receptors originate from a man aged 18-30 years in good health.

This clone has ten or more counts. This chain joins TRBV25-1 and TRBJ2-7; D assignment may be TRBD1 or TRBD2 (5 bases each). Germline-derived CDR1 and CDR2 are MGHDK and SYGVNS. The CDR3 sequence is 13 residues long. Trimming removed 2 bases from V and 7 bases from J, with 12 bases in between. This CDR3 is CASSEPGRKEQYF. In DNA form, the CDR3 reads TGTGCCAGCAGTGAACCGGGGCGAAAGGAGCAGTACTTC.

The genes are TRBV6-5 and TRBJ2-7; D is possibly TRBD1 or TRBD2 (5 bases each). V shed 4 bases and J shed 5 bases, with 18 bases lying between them. This CDR3 has 15 amino acids. Germline V CDR1 and CDR2: MNHEY, SVGAGI. The CDR3 spells CASSSQEGTSNEQYF. The CDR3 nucleotides are TGTGCCAGCAGTTCACAAGAGGGGACGAGCAACGAGCAGTACTTC.

The chain combines TRBV18 with TRBJ1-1; unclear D gene. This CDR3 region has 14 residues. V gave up 3 bases and J gave up 4 bases, with 12 bases separating them. Germline V gene lookup returns CDR1 KGHSH and CDR2 LQKENI. The CDR3 nucleotides are TGTGCCAGCTCACCGGAGCGGAGAGGCACTGAAGCTTTCTTT. This gives the protein CASSPERRGTEAFF.

The chain couples TRBV10-2 to TRBJ1-5, with 10 bases aligning to TRBD1. From germline, CDR1 is WSHSY and CDR2 SAAADI. The length of the CDR3 is 18 residues. V lost 3 bases, J lost 0 bases, and 8 bases stayed unmatched. The CDR3 reads CASSETGTGVYSNQPQHF. Written as DNA, the CDR3 is TGCGCCAGCAGTGAAACCGGGACAGGGGTTTATAGCAATCAGCCCCAGCATTTT.

V usage is TRBV2 and J usage is TRBJ2-3; D remains unclear. CDR3 size: 14 residues. V lost 7 bases and J 3 bases, leaving 14 bases between the germline ends. Germline assignment: CDR1 SNHLY and CDR2 FYNNEI. CDR3 sequence (DNA): TGTGCCAGCACGATTATCGGGCCTACAGATACGCAGTATTTT. This codes for CASTIIGPTDTQYF.

This chain connects TRBV29-1 to TRBJ2-5; D may be TRBD2 (6 bases). The ends were cut back, 7 bases at V and 5 bases at J, with 14 bases in the middle. This CDR3 comprises 12 residues. Germline V gene sequence: CDR1 SQVTM, CDR2 ANQGSEA. The CDR3 nucleotides are TGCAGCGCGGGCGGGGTGTACGAGACCCAGTACTTC. Protein sequence: CSAGGVYETQYF.

The chain is built from TRBV10-1 and TRBJ2-3; TRBD1 or TRBD2 may be the D gene (5 bases each). Germline assignment: CDR1 WNHNN and CDR2 SYGVQD (reference sequence). The CDR3 has 13 amino acids. With 6 bases removed from V and 2 bases from J, the gap between germline ends came to 9 bases. DNA of the CDR3: TGCGCCAGCAGGATGGGGGTCACAGATACGCAGTATTTT. Protein: CASRMGVTDTQYF.

The rearrangement links TRBV3-1 (or the pseudogene TRBV3-2) to TRBJ2-7; TRBD2 matches at 8 bases. Germline values: CDR1 LGHDT, CDR2 YNNKEL (reference sequence). CDR3 size: 12 residues. V lost 4 bases to trimming and J lost 6 bases; unmatched junction nucleotides: 2. The CDR3 DNA reads TGTGCCAGCAGCCCTCGGGAGGGCGAGCAGTACTTC. Translated, it gives CASSPREGEQYF.

This clone was seen more than once but under ten times. The V gene is TRBV19, the J gene TRBJ2-5; 10 positions agree with TRBD1. J gave up 1 base and V 6 bases, and 5 bases lay outside the gene matches. The CDR3 sequence is 15 residues long. The germline CDR1 and CDR2 sequences are LNHDA and SQIVND (reference sequence). The CDR3 DNA reads TGTGCCAGTAGGGCCGGGACAGGGGTCCAAGAGACCCAGTACTTC. It specifies CASRAGTGVQETQYF.

The chain uses TRBV2 and TRBJ2-1; a weak D match, TRBD2 (5 bases). The V gene lost 0 bases and the J gene lost 2 bases, with 8 bases spanning the gap. In germline, CDR1 is SNHLY, CDR2 FYNNEI. This CDR3 comprises 15 residues. This chain's CDR3 is CASSEAPGTYNEQFF. CDR3 bases: TGTGCCAGCAGTGAAGCTCCCGGGACCTACAATGAGCAGTTCTTC.

V gene TRBV5-5 combines with J gene TRBJ2-1, with 9 bases matching TRBD1. V shed 0 bases, J shed 4 bases, and the junction held 11 bases outside the gene matches. The CDR3 has 18 amino acids. Germline CDR1 and CDR2: SGHKS and YYEKEE (reference sequence). The CDR3 loop reads CASSLVGRDRVLYNEQFF. The CDR3 coding sequence is TGTGCCAGCAGCTTGGTGGGCAGGGACAGGGTTTTATACAATGAGCAGTTCTTC.

The rearrangement links TRBV12-3 or TRBV12-4 to TRBJ1-1; D is ambiguous. The CDR3 loop spans 10 amino acids. V was cut by 3 bases and J by 5 bases, with 1 base left in between. CDR3 in amino acids: CASSFTEAFF. CDR3 nucleotide sequence: TGTGCCAGCAGTTTTACTGAAGCTTTCTTT.

V usage is TRBV12-5 and J usage is TRBJ1-3; D unresolved. The germline CDR1 and CDR2 sequences are LGHNT and FRNRAP. The V and J ends lost 5 bases and 4 bases respectively, with 15 bases between them. The CDR3 is 15 residues long. Here the CDR3 DNA reads TGTGCTAGTGGTGCGGGCGGGGAAGGGGGAAACACCATATATTTT. Translation gives CASGAGGEGGNTIYF.

The chain carries TRBV2 and TRBJ1-5; D gene unclear. The CDR3 is 13 residues long. Germline V lookup: CDR1 SNHLY, CDR2 FYNNEI. Trimming removed 4 bases from V and 4 bases from J, with 8 bases in between. For the CDR3, the DNA is TGTGCCAGCAGTGTTCGGGGAAATCAGCCCCAGCATTTT. This translates into CASSVRGNQPQHF. The variable domain in full, with the rest retrieved from reference TRBV2 and TRBJ1-5, is EPEVTQTPSHQVTQMGQEVILRCVPISNHLYFYWYRQILGQKVEFLVSFYNNEISEKSEIFDDQFSVERPDGSNFTLKIRSTKLEDSAMYFCASSVRGNQPQHFGDGTRLSIL.

Comments on this clone: Other DNA sequences of this sample code for an identical CDR3. This rearrangement joins TRBV5-1 to TRBJ2-3; no reliable D call. Germline loops: CDR1 SGHRS, CDR2 YFSETQ. Deletions cut 0 bases from V and 3 bases from J, with 5 bases between. The CDR3 has 13 amino acids. The DNA for the CDR3 is TGCGCCAGCAGCTTGGAAGGGACAGATACGCAGTATTTT. Residues: CASSLEGTDTQYF.

This chain links TRBV4-2 with TRBJ1-1; D remains ambiguous. This CDR3 is 12 amino acids long. The ends were cut back, 0 bases at V and 6 bases at J, with 5 bases in the middle. CDR1 is LGHNA, CDR2 YNFKEQ, per germline. DNA for the CDR3: TGTGCCAGCAGCCAAGAGATACCTGAAGCTTTCTTT. The encoded protein is CASSQEIPEAFF.

The rearrangement uses TRBV6-6 and TRBJ2-1; no reliable D call. The CDR3 is 11 residues long. The germline V gene encodes CDR1 MNHNY and CDR2 SVGAGI (reference sequence). The V end was cut by 8 bases, the J end by 13 bases, with 15 bases between. The CDR3 spells CASRISLDQFF. CDR3 nucleotide sequence: TGTGCCAGCCGTATCAGCCTAGACCAGTTCTTC.

This clone was detected once. The chain links TRBV12-5 to TRBJ2-2; TRBD1 might be the D (5 bases). Trimming shortened V by 0 bases and J by 5 bases, and 13 bases separated the two germline ends. The germline CDR1 and CDR2 sequences are LGHNT and FRNRAP. CDR3 length equals 16 residues. The CDR3 sequence is CASGLVLDSRTGELFF. The CDR3 DNA reads as TGTGCTAGTGGTTTGGTACTTGACAGCCGTACCGGGGAGCTGTTTTTT.